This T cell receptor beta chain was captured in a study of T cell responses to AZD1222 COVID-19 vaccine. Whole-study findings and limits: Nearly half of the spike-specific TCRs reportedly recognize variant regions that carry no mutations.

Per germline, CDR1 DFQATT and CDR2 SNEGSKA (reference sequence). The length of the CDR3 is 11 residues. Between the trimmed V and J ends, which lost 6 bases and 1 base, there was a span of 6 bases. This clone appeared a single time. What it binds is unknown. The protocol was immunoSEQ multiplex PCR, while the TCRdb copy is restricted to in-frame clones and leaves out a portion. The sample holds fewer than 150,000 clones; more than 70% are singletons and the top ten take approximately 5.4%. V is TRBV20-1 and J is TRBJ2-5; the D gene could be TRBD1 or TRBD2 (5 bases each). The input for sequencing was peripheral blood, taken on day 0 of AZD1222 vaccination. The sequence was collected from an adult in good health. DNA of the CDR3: TGCAGTGCGGGGACCCAAGAGACCCAGTACTTC. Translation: CSAGTQETQYF.